What follows describes a single T cell receptor beta chain. Its antigen is not known. The data originate from a study of CD8 T cells in ankylosing spondylitis. Germline V gene sequence: CDR1 MDHEN, CDR2 SYDVKM. The CDR3 length is 16 residues. The V segment lost 7 bases and the J segment 2 bases; nucleotides outside the gene matches: 13. Points from the study as a whole: There was reportedly significant enrichment of clones that were disease-linked in matched ankylosing spondylitis synovial fluid. Blood from ankylosing spondylitis patients appeared to carry a characteristic roughly 8-variant TCR beta motif. Certain motif variants had earlier appeared in reactive arthritis synovial fluid and blood. The authors found the disease-linked clones to be CD8+ and relatively rare in peripheral blood.

Making the TCR beta libraries involved quantitative 5'-RACE with molecular barcodes. TCRdb re-analysed the 5' RACE reads in MiXCR, keeping a single row per CDR3 protein. The sample records roughly 440,000 distinct CDR3 sequences, 15% to 20% being singletons. The sequence was collected from a male donor with ankylosing spondylitis. The sample taken for sequencing was blood, either unsorted or a sorted T cell fraction (not recorded which). This sequence joins TRBV28 and TRBJ2-7; 8 bases are shared with TRBD1. CDR3 DNA sequence: TGTGCCAGCACCTTCTCGGGTACAGGGGGAGCCTACGAGCAGTACTTC. Residues: CASTFSGTGGAYEQYF.